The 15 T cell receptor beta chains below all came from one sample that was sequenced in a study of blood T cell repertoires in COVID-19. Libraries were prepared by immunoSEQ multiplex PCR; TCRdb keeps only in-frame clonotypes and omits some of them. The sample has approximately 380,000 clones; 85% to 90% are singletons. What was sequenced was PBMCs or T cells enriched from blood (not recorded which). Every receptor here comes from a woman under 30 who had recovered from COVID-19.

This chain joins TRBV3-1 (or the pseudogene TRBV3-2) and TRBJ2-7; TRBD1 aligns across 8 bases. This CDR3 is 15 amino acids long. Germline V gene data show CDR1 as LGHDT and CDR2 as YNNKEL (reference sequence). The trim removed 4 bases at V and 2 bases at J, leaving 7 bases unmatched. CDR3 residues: CASSRRQGSTYEQYF. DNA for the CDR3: TGTGCCAGCAGCCGCCGACAGGGGAGCACCTACGAGCAGTACTTC.

The CDR3 region has the DNA TGTGCCAGCAGTGAAGCCCAGGGGGCAGGAAACACCATATATTTT. Translating gives CASSEAQGAGNTIYF. This chain connects TRBV2 to TRBJ1-3, with 8 bases fitting TRBD1. The CDR3 spans 15 residues. Germline V gene sequence: CDR1 SNHLY, CDR2 FYNNEI. J gave up 4 bases and V 0 bases, and 2 bases lay outside the gene matches. Full variable domain (missing parts from reference TRBV2 and TRBJ1-3): EPEVTQTPSHQVTQMGQEVILRCVPISNHLYFYWYRQILGQKVEFLVSFYNNEISEKSEIFDDQFSVERPDGSNFTLKIRSTKLEDSAMYFCASSEAQGAGNTIYFGEGSWLTVV.

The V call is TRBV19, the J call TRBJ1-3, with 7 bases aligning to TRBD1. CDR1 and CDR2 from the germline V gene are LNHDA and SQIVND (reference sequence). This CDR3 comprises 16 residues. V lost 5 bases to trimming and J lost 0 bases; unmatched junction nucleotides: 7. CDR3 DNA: TGTGCCAGTAGTCTGATGGACAGGTTCTCTGGAAACACCATATATTTT. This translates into CASSLMDRFSGNTIYF.

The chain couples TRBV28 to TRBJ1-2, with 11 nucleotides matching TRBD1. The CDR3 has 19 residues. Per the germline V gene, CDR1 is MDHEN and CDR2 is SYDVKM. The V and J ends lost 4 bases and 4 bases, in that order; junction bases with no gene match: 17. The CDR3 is CASSSFGRGQGARSYGYTF. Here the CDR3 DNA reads TGTGCCAGCAGTTCTTTCGGAAGAGGACAGGGGGCGCGCAGCTATGGCTACACCTTC.

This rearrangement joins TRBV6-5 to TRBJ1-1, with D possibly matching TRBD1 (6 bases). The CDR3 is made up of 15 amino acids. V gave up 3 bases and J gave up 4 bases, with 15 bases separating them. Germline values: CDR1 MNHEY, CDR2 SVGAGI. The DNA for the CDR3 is TGTGCCAGCAGTTATGGGATAGTAGGGGGCACTGAAGCTTTCTTT. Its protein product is CASSYGIVGGTEAFF.

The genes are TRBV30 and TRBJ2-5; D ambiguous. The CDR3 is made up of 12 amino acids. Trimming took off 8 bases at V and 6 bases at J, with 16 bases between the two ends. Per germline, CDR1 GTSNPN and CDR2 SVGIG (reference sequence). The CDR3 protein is CASEQMRKTQYF. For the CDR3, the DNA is TGTGCCAGCGAGCAGATGCGGAAGACCCAGTACTTC.

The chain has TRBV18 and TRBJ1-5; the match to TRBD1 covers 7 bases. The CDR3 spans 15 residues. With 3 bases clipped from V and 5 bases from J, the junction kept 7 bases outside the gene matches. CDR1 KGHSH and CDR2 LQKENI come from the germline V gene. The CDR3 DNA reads TGTGCCAGCTCACCGAAGACAGGGTTTCATCAGCCCCAGCATTTT. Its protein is CASSPKTGFHQPQHF. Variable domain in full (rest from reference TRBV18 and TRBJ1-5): NAGVMQNPRHLVRRRGQEARLRCSPMKGHSHVYWYRQLPEEGLKFMVYLQKENIIDESGMPKERFSAEFPKEGPSILRIQQVVRGDSAAYFCASSPKTGFHQPQHFGDGTRLSIL.

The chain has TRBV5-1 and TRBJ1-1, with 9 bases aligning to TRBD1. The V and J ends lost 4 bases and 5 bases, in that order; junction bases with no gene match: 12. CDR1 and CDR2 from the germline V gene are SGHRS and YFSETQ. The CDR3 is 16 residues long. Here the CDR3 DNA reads TGCGCCAGCAGCGATGGGACAGGGCCGCCCTGGACTGAAGCTTTCTTT. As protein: CASSDGTGPPWTEAFF.

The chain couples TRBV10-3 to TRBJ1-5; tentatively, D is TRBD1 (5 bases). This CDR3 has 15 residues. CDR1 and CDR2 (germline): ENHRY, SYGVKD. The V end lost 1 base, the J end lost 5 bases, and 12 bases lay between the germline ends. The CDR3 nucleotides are TGTGCCATCAGTGAGTTAGGCAGGGCGCATCAGCCCCAGCATTTT. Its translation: CAISELGRAHQPQHF.

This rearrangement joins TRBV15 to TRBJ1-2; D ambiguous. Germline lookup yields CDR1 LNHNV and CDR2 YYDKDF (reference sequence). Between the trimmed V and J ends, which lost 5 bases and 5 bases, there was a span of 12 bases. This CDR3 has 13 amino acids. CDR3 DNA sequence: TGTGCCACCAGCGGAGCCGGGGTGTATGGCTACACCTTC. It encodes CATSGAGVYGYTF.

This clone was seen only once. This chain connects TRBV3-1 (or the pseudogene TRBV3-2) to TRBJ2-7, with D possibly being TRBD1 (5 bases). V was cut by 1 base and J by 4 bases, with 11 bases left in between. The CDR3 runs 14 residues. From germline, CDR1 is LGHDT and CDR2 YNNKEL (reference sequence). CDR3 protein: CASSQGAGYYEQYF. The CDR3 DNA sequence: TGTGCCAGCAGCCAAGGGGCAGGGTATTACGAGCAGTACTTC.

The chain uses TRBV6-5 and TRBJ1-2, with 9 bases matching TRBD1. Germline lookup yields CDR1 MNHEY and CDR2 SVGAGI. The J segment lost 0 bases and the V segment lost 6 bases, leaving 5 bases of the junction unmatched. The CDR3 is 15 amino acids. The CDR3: CASRRQGGANYGYTF. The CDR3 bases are TGTGCCAGCAGGCGACAGGGGGGGGCTAACTATGGCTACACCTTC.

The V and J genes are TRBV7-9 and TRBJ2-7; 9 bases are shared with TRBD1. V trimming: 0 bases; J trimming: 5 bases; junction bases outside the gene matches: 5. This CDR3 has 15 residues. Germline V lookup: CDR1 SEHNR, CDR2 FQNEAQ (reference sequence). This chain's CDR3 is CASSLAGQGKDEQYF. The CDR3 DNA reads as TGTGCCAGCAGCTTAGCGGGACAGGGAAAAGACGAGCAGTACTTC.

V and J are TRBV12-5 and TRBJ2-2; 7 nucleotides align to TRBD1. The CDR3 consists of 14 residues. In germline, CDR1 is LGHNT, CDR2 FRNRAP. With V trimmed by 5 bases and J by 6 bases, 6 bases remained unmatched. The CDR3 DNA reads TGTGCTAGTGGTCCCGATAGGGGGCCCGGGGAGCTGTTTTTT. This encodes CASGPDRGPGELFF.

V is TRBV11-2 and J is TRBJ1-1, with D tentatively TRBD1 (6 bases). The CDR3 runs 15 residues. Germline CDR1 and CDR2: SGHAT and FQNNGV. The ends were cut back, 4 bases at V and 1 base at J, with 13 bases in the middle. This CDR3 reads CASSWVQGKNTEAFF. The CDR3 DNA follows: TGTGCCAGCAGCTGGGTACAGGGTAAGAACACTGAAGCTTTCTTT.